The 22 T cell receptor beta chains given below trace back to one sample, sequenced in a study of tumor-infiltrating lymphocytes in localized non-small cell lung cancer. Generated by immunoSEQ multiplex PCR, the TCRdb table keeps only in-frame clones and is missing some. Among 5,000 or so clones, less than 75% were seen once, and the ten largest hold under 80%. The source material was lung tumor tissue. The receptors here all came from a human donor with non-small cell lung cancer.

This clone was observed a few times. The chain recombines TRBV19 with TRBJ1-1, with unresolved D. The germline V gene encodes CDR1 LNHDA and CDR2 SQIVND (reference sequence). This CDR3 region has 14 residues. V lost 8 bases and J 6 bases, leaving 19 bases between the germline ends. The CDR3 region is CASVPGQTRAEAFF. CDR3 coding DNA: TGTGCCAGTGTGCCCGGGCAAACTAGGGCTGAAGCTTTCTTT.

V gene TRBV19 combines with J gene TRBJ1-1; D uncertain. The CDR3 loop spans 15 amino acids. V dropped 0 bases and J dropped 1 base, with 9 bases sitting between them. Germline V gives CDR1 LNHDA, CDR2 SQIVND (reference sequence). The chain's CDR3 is CASSIDWAGNTEAFF. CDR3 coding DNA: TGTGCCAGTAGTATAGATTGGGCAGGGAACACTGAAGCTTTCTTT.

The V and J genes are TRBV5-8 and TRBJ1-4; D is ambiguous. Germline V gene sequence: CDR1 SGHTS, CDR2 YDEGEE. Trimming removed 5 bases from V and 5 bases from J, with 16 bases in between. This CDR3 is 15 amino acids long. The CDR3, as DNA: TGTGCCAGCAGTCTACTCCGAGTCGACAATGAAAAACTGTTTTTT. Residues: CASSLLRVDNEKLFF.

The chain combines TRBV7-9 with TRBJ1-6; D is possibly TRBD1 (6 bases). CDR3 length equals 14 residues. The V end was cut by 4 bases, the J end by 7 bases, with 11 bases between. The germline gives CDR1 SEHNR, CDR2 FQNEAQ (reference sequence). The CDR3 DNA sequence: TGTGCCAGCAGCTCCGGACAGCCCAATTCACCCCTCCACTTT. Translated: CASSSGQPNSPLHF.

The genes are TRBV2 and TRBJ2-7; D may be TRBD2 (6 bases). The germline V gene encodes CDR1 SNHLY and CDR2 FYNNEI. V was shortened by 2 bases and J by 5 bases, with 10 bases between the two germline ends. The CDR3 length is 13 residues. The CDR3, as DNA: TGTGCCAGCAGTGAACAGGGACTCAACGAGCAGTACTTC. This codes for CASSEQGLNEQYF. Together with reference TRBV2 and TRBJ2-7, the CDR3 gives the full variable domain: EPEVTQTPSHQVTQMGQEVILRCVPISNHLYFYWYRQILGQKVEFLVSFYNNEISEKSEIFDDQFSVERPDGSNFTLKIRSTKLEDSAMYFCASSEQGLNEQYFGPGTRLTVT.

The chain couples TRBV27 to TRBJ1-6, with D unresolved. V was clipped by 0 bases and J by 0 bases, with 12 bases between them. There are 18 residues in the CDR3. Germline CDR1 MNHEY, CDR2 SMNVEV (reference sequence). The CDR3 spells CASSLSQIRSSYNSPLHF. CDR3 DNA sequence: TGTGCCAGCAGTTTATCCCAAATTCGGAGCTCCTATAATTCACCCCTCCACTTT.

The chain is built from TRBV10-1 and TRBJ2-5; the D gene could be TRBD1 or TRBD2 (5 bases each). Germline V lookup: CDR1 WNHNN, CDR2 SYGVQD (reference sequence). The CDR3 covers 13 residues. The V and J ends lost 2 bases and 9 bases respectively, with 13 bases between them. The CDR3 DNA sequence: TGCGCCAGCAGTGAGAGCGGTTTAGGGGCCCAGTACTTC. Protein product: CASSESGLGAQYF.

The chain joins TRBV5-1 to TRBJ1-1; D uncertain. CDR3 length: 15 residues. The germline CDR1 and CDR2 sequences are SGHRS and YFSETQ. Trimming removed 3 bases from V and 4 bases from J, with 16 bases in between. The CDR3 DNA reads TGCGCCAGCAGCTGGATCGTGTCGGGAGGCACTGAAGCTTTCTTT. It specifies CASSWIVSGGTEAFF.

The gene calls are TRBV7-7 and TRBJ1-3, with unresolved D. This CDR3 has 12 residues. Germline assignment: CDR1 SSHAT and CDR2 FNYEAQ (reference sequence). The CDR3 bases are TGTGCGGTCGGGTCCGAGGGAAACACCATATATTTT. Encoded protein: CAVGSEGNTIYF.

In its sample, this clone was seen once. The CDR3 sequence: CASSQSTGGLSPLHF. CDR3 nucleotides: TGCGCCAGCAGCCAATCGACAGGGGGGCTTTCACCCCTCCACTTT. The J gene is TRBJ1-6, the V gene TRBV4-3; 9 nucleotides match TRBD1. This CDR3 is built from 15 residues. Per germline, CDR1 LGHNA and CDR2 YSLEER. The V segment lost 2 bases and the J segment 9 bases; nucleotides outside the gene matches: 5.

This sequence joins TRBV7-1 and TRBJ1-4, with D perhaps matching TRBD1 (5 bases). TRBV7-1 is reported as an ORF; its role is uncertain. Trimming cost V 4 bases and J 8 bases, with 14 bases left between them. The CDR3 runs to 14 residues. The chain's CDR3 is CASSLRDGIEKLFF. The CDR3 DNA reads TGTGCCAGCAGCTTAAGGGACGGTATCGAAAAACTGTTTTTT.

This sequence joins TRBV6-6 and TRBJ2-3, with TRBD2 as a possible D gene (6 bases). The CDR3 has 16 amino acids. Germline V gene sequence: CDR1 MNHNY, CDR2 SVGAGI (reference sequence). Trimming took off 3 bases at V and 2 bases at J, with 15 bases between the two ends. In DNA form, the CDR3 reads TGTGCCAGCAGTTATACGTGGGCGGGAATCACAGATACGCAGTATTTT. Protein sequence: CASSYTWAGITDTQYF.

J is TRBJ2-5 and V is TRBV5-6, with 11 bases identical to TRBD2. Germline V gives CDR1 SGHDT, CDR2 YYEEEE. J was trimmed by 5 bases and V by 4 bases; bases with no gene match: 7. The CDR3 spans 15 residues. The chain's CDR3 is CASSLSGRADETQYF. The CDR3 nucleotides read TGTGCCAGCAGCCTTAGCGGGAGGGCCGATGAGACCCAGTACTTC.

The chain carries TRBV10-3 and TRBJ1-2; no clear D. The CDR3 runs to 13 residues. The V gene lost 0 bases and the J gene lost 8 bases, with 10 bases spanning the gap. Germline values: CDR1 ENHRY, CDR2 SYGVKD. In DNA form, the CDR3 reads TGTGCCATCAGTGAGTCGAAGCTTTGGGGCTACACCTTC. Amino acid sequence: CAISESKLWGYTF.

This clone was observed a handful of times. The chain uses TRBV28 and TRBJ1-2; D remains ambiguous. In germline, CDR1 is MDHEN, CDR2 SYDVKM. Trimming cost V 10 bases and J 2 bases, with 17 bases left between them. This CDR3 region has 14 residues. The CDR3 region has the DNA TGTGCCACCTGGGCGGCAGCCAGAAACTATGGCTACACCTTC. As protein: CATWAAARNYGYTF.

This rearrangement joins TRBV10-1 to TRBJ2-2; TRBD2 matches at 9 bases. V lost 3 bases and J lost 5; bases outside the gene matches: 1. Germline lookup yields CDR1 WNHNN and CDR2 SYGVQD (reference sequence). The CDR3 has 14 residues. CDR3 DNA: TGCGCCAGCAGTGACAGCGGGAGGACCGGGGAGCTGTTTTTT. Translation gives CASSDSGRTGELFF.

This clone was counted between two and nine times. CDR3 in amino acids: CASSEGVWTEAFF. The CDR3, as DNA: TGTGCCAGCAGCGAAGGGGTCTGGACTGAAGCTTTCTTT. This chain connects TRBV14 to TRBJ1-1; D may be TRBD1 (5 bases). V lost 5 bases, J lost 5 bases, and 12 bases lay in between. This CDR3 contains 13 residues. Looked up from germline, CDR1 is SGHDN and CDR2 is FVKESK. Supplemented by reference TRBV14 and TRBJ1-1, the full variable domain reads EAGVTQFPSHSVIEKGQTVTLRCDPISGHDNLYWYRRVMGKEIKFLLHFVKESKQDESGMPNNRFLAERTGGTYSTLKVQPAELEDSGVYFCASSEGVWTEAFFGQGTRLTVV.

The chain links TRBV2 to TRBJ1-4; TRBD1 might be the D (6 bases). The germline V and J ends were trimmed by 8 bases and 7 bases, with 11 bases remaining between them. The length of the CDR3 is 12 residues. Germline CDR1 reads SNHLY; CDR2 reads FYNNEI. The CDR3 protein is CASGGLGEKLFF. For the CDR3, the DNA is TGTGCCAGCGGGGGGCTCGGTGAAAAACTGTTTTTT.

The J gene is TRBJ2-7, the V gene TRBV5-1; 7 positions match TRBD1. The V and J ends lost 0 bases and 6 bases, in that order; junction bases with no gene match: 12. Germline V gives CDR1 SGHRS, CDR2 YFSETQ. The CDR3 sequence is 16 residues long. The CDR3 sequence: CASSLVGQTLVGEQYF. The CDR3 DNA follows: TGCGCCAGCAGCTTGGTGGGACAGACCCTTGTTGGCGAGCAGTACTTC.

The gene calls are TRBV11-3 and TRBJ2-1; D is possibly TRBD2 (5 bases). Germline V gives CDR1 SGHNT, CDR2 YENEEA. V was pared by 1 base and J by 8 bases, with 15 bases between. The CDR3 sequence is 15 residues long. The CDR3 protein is CASSLGSPLGDEQFF. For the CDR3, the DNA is TGTGCCAGCAGCTTAGGGAGCCCCCTCGGGGATGAGCAGTTCTTC.

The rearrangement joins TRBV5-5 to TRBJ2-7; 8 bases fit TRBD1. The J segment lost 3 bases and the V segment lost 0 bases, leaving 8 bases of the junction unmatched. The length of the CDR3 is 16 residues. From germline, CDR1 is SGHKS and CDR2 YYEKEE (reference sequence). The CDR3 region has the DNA TGTGCCAGCAGCTTGGCCACAGGGGGGCTTTACTACGAGCAGTACTTC. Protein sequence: CASSLATGGLYYEQYF.

The CDR3 region is CASSLAAASSGNTIYF. In DNA form, the CDR3 reads TGTGCCAGCAGCTTAGCGGCCGCGAGCTCTGGAAACACCATATATTTT. V usage is TRBV7-2 and J usage is TRBJ1-3; no clear D gene. Germline-derived CDR1 and CDR2 are SGHTA and FQGNSA. The CDR3 has 16 amino acids. Between the trimmed V and J ends, which lost 0 bases and 0 bases, there was a span of 9 bases.